These 5 T cell receptor beta chains originate from one sample sequenced in a study of control samples from healthy donors and cancer patients. Sequenced by immunoSEQ multiplex PCR; TCRdb stores in-frame clones only, minus some. Here the sample spans 90,000 or so clones, about nine tenths being singletons. Material for sequencing was blood. All receptors derive from a woman aged 70-85 years in good health.

This clone was seen a single time. The rearrangement joins TRBV19 to TRBJ1-2; D might be TRBD1 (5 bases). Per the germline V gene, CDR1 is LNHDA and CDR2 is SQIVND (reference sequence). Trimming stripped 6 bases from V and 5 bases from J, with 16 bases between. This CDR3 spans 14 amino acids. CDR3 region: CASSTRGPGYGYTF. The CDR3 nucleotides read TGTGCCAGTAGCACCCGGGGACCTGGTTATGGCTACACCTTC. Full variable domain (remainder filled in from reference TRBV19 and TRBJ1-2): DGGITQSPKYLFRKEGQNVTLSCEQNLNHDAMYWYRQDPGQGLRLIYYSQIVNDFQKGDIAEGYSVSREKKESFPLTVTSAQKNPTAFYLCASSTRGPGYGYTFGSGTRLTVV.

This clone has more than one count but fewer than ten. The CDR3 DNA follows: TGCAGCTCCTGGGATGATGGCTACACCTTC. Translating gives CSSWDDGYTF. The chain couples TRBV29-1 to TRBJ1-2; D not resolved. The V gene lost 8 bases and the J gene lost 6 bases, with 10 bases spanning the gap. The CDR3 has 10 amino acids. CDR1 and CDR2 (germline): SQVTM, ANQGSEA.

In its sample, this clone was seen once. The V gene is TRBV10-3, the J gene TRBJ2-1; 14 bases are shared with TRBD2. This CDR3 is built from 13 residues. The germline V gene has CDR1 ENHRY and CDR2 SYGVKD. V dropped 10 bases and J dropped 7; count of bases not matched to a gene: 3. DNA of the CDR3: TGTGCCACCGGACTAGCGGGAGGAAATGAGCAGTTCTTC. It encodes CATGLAGGNEQFF.

The J gene is TRBJ2-1, the V gene TRBV7-3; 9 positions match TRBD2. CDR3 length: 17 amino acids. Trimming took 6 bases from V and 4 from J; bases not matched to a gene: 13. Per the germline V gene, CDR1 is SGHTA and CDR2 is FQGTGA. DNA of the CDR3: TGTGCCAGCAGTTCCCCAGGCAAGCGGGGGGTTTACAATGAGCAGTTCTTC. This codes for CASSSPGKRGVYNEQFF. Complete variable domain (other parts from reference TRBV7-3 and TRBJ2-1): GAGVSQTPSNKVTEKGKYVELRCDPISGHTALYWYRQSLGQGPEFLIYFQGTGAADDSGLPNDRFFAVRPEGSVSTLKIQRTERGDSAVYLCASSSPGKRGVYNEQFFGPGTRLTVL.

This sequence joins TRBV7-2 and TRBJ1-3; D is unresolved. V dropped 5 bases and J dropped 4 bases, with 9 bases sitting between them. Germline CDR1 and CDR2: SGHTA and FQGNSA. This CDR3 has 13 residues. The CDR3 coding sequence is TGTGCCAGCAGCCCCGGGGTCGGAAACACCATATATTTT. Translated, it gives CASSPGVGNTIYF. The entire variable domain, with the rest obtained from reference TRBV7-2 and TRBJ1-3, is as follows: GAGVSQSPSNKVTEKGKDVELRCDPISGHTALYWYRQSLGQGLEFLIYFQGNSAPDKSGLPSDRFSAERTGGSVSTLTIQRTQQEDSAVYLCASSPGVGNTIYFGEGSWLTVV.